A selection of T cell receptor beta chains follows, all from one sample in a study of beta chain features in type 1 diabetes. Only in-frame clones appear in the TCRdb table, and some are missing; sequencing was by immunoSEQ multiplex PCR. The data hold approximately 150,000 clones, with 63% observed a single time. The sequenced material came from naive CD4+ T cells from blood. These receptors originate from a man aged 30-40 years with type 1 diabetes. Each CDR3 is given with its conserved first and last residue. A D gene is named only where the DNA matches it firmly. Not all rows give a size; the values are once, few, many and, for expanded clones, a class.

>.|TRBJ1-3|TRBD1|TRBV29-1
TGCAGCGTTGAGGCGGGGCAGGGGGCTTCGGTCGGAAACACCATATATTTT
CSVEAGQGASVGNTIYF
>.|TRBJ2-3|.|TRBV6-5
TGTGCCAGCAGTTCCAATGAGGGCACAGATACGCAGTATTTT
CASSSNEGTDTQYF
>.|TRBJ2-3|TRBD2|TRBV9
TGTGCCAGCAGGTCAGCGGGGGATACGCAGTATTTT
CASRSAGDTQYF
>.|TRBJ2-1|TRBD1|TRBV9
TGTGCCAGCAGCGTAGTGGACAGGGGCTACAATGAGCAGTTCTTC
CASSVVDRGYNEQFF
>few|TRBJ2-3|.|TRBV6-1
TGTGCCAGCAGTGTCCAGCTCGGGTATGGCACAGATACGCAGTATTTT
CASSVQLGYGTDTQYF
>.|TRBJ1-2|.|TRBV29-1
TGCAGCGTTGGGAGGGCCGACTATGGCTACACCTTC
CSVGRADYGYTF
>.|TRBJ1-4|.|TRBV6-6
TGTGCCAGCAGTGACCGGACGGGGAATGAAAAACTGTTTTTT
CASSDRTGNEKLFF
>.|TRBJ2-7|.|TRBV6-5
TGTGCCAGCAGTTACTCGGACAGTTTCTCCTACGAGCAGTACTTC
CASSYSDSFSYEQYF
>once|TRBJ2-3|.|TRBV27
TGTGCCAGCAGTTTAAATTCCGTAGCGGATACGCAGTATTTT
CASSLNSVADTQYF
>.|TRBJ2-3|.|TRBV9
TGTGCCAGCAGCCCGGGCGGGACGCAGTATTTT
CASSPGGTQYF
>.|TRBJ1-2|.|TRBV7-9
TGTGCCAGCGCTACACTGAACTATGGCTACACCTTC
CASATLNYGYTF
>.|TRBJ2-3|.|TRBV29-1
TGCAGCGTTAAAGGAAGCACAGATACGCAGTATTTT
CSVKGSTDTQYF
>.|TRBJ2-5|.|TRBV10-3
TGTGCCATCAGTGAGTCGATCGCCCTGTACTTC
CAISESIALYF
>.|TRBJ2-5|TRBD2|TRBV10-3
TGTGCCATTTTAGCGGGGATAGGGGAGACCCAGTACTTC
CAILAGIGETQYF
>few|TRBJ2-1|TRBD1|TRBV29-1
TGCAGCGTTGGAGTAGGGGGCTGGAATGAGCAGTTCTTC
CSVGVGGWNEQFF
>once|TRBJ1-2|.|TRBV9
TGTGCCAGCAGCACGGACGGGAACTATGGCTACACCTTC
CASSTDGNYGYTF
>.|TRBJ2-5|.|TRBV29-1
TGCAGCGTTGTAAGTGGGCAAGAGACCCAGTACTTC
CSVVSGQETQYF
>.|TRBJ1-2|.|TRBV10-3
TGTGCCATCAGTGACCTAATCGACTATGGCTACACCTTC
CAISDLIDYGYTF
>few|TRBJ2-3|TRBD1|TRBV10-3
TGTGCCATCACCGGACAGGATACTAGCACAGATACGCAGTATTTT
CAITGQDTSTDTQYF
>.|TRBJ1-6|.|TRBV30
TGTGCCTGGAGTAAAAATTCACCCCTCCACTTT
CAWSKNSPLHF
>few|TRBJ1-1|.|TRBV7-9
TGTGCCAGCAGCTTAGGTGACGCGAACACTGAAGCTTTCTTT
CASSLGDANTEAFF
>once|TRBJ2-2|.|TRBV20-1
TGCAGTGCCCCAGGGTACGGGGAGCTGTTTTTT
CSAPGYGELFF
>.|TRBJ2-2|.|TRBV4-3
TGCGCCAGCAGCCAAGATACCAGGGGCAAGTACACCGGGGAGCTGTTTTTT
CASSQDTRGKYTGELFF
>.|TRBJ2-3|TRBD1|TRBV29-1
TGCAGCGTTGTTACGGACAGGGTATTAACAGATACGCAGTATTTT
CSVVTDRVLTDTQYF
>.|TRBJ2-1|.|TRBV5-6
TGTGCCAGCAGCGACACGAGCTCCTACAATGAGCAGTTCTTC
CASSDTSSYNEQFF
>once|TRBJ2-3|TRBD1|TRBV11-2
TGTGCCAGCAGCACAGGACAGGGGGCTAGCACAGATACGCAGTATTTT
CASSTGQGASTDTQYF
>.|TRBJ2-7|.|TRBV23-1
TGCGCCAGCAGTCAAGGGCAGGGCCTGTTGGCCTACGAGCAGTACTTC
CASSQGQGLLAYEQYF
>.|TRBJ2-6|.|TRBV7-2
TGTGCCAGCAGCTTCGCCCTATCTGGGGCCAACGTCCTGACTTTC
CASSFALSGANVLTF